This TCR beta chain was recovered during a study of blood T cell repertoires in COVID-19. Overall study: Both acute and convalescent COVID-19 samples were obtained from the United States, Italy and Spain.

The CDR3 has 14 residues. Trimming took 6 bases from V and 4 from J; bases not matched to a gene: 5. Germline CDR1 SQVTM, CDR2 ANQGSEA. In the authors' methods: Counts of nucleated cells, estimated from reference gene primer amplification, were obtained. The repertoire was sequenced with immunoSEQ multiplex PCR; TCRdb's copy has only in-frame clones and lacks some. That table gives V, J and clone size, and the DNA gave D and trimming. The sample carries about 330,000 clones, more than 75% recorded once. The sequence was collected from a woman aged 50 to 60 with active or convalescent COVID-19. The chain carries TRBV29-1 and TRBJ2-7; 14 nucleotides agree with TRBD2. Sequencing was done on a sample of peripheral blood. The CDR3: CSVGTSGGGYEQYF. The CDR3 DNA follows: TGCAGCGTGGGGACTAGCGGGGGCGGGTACGAGCAGTACTTC.